Each of the 18 T cell receptor beta chains below was sequenced from the same sample in a study of T cell responses to AZD1222 COVID-19 vaccine. The protocol was immunoSEQ multiplex PCR, while the TCRdb copy is restricted to in-frame clones and leaves out a portion. The sample includes around 180,000 clones, roughly 94% of them seen just once. The starting material was peripheral blood, obtained 28 days after the second AZD1222 dose. The receptors derive from an adult who received the AZD1222 COVID-19 vaccine.

The CDR3 coding sequence is TGTGCCAGCAGCGCTCTCCCTTCGGGCACAGATACGCAGTATTTT. It encodes CASSALPSGTDTQYF. The gene calls are TRBV9 and TRBJ2-3; D uncertain. CDR1 and CDR2 from the germline V gene are SGDLS and YYNGEE. V was cut by 3 bases and J by 1 base, with 12 bases left in between. The CDR3 has 15 amino acids.

V and J are TRBV2 and TRBJ1-6; TRBD1 aligns across 8 bases. The CDR3 totals 16 residues. Germline CDR1 reads SNHLY; CDR2 reads FYNNEI. V lost 6 bases and J lost 7; bases outside the gene matches: 11. This CDR3 reads CASSARGTGQNSPLHF. The CDR3 nucleotides read TGTGCCAGCAGCGCGCGTGGGACAGGACAAAATTCACCCCTCCACTTT.

The genes are TRBV6-5 and TRBJ2-5, with 9 nucleotides matching TRBD2. The CDR3 is 15 residues long. The junction had 8 bases not matched to a gene; V was cut back by 6 bases and J by 3 bases. In germline, CDR1 is MNHEY, CDR2 SVGAGI. The CDR3 sequence: CASRGPLAGEETQYF. The CDR3 DNA reads as TGTGCCAGCAGGGGACCCTTAGCGGGAGAAGAGACCCAGTACTTC.

The V and J genes are TRBV6-5 and TRBJ2-2; unclear D gene. CDR1 MNHEY and CDR2 SVGAGI come from the germline V gene. V was pared by 10 bases and J by 4 bases, with 13 bases between. The CDR3 covers 13 residues. In DNA form, the CDR3 reads TGTGCCACCTGGCTAGGATTCACCGGGGAGCTGTTTTTT. Its protein product is CATWLGFTGELFF.

The chain is built from TRBV6-5 and TRBJ1-2; possibly TRBD1 for D (6 bases). V lost 6 bases and J lost 4, with 18 bases in between. CDR1 is MNHEY and CDR2 is SVGAGI in the germline V gene. CDR3 length: 15 residues. CDR3 amino acids: CASSGDSQGPYGYTF. DNA for the CDR3: TGTGCCAGCAGCGGGGATTCCCAGGGGCCCTATGGCTACACCTTC.

This chain links TRBV6-5 with TRBJ1-2; D unresolved. This CDR3 has 15 amino acids. Deletions cut 6 bases from V and 4 bases from J, with 18 bases between. Germline V lookup: CDR1 MNHEY, CDR2 SVGAGI. In DNA form, the CDR3 reads TGTGCCAGCAGCCCAAAGACGGTCATTTCCTATGGCTACACCTTC. Its translation is CASSPKTVISYGYTF.

This chain uses TRBV27 with TRBJ2-7; D possibly corresponds to TRBD1 (6 bases). CDR1 is MNHEY and CDR2 is SMNVEV in the germline V gene (reference sequence). The CDR3 contains 12 residues. Trimming cost V 1 base and J 7 bases, with 8 bases left between them. Written as DNA, the CDR3 is TGTGCCAGCAGTTTATTCACAGGGGAGCAGTACTTC. This encodes CASSLFTGEQYF.

The chain employs TRBV18 and TRBJ2-7; D is possibly TRBD1 (6 bases). CDR1 and CDR2 (germline): KGHSH, LQKENI. The V end was cut by 3 bases, the J end by 3 bases, with 18 bases between. This CDR3 is 16 amino acids long. CDR3 DNA sequence: TGTGCCAGCTCACCCCCCCGAGGACAGCTAGACTACGAGCAGTACTTC. Its protein is CASSPPRGQLDYEQYF.

The genes are TRBV7-9 and TRBJ2-1; weak D call: TRBD2 (5 bases). Germline V lookup: CDR1 SEHNR, CDR2 FQNEAQ (reference sequence). The CDR3 totals 17 residues. V lost 4 bases and J 4 bases, leaving 20 bases between the germline ends. Here the CDR3 reads CASSSPGWERKYNEQFF. The CDR3 nucleotides are TGTGCCAGCAGCTCCCCCGGGTGGGAGCGTAAGTACAATGAGCAGTTCTTC. The complete variable domain, with remaining parts taken from reference TRBV7-9 and TRBJ2-1, reads DTGVSQNPRHKITKRGQNVTFRCDPISEHNRLYWYRQTLGQGPEFLTYFQNEAQLEKSRLLSDRFSAERPKGSFSTLEIQRTEQGDSAMYLCASSSPGWERKYNEQFFGPGTRLTVL.

This rearrangement joins TRBV27 to TRBJ2-7; tentatively, D is TRBD2 (6 bases). The CDR3 runs to 15 residues. V lost 3 bases, J lost 0 bases, and 12 bases lay in between. Germline values: CDR1 MNHEY, CDR2 SMNVEV (reference sequence). The CDR3 loop reads CASSLRGGSSYEQYF. In nucleotides, the CDR3 is TGTGCCAGCAGTTTGCGGGGAGGTAGCTCCTACGAGCAGTACTTC.

This chain uses TRBV4-1 with TRBJ1-1; D might be TRBD1 (5 bases). The CDR3 consists of 12 residues. The germline CDR1 and CDR2 sequences are MGHRA and YSYEKL. V was cut by 6 bases and J by 0 bases, with 5 bases left in between. CDR3 in amino acids: CASRGVNTEAFF. Here the CDR3 DNA reads TGCGCCAGCAGGGGGGTGAACACTGAAGCTTTCTTT.

The chain joins TRBV10-2 to TRBJ2-3; TRBD2 matches at 13 bases. Germline values: CDR1 WSHSY, CDR2 SAAADI. Germline trimming cut 8 bases from V and 4 bases from J; bases unmatched to any gene: 6. CDR3 length: 15 residues. CDR3 nucleotides: TGCGCCAGCGAACTAGCGGGAGGGCCTTCAGATACGCAGTATTTT. It encodes CASELAGGPSDTQYF.

V gene TRBV28 combines with J gene TRBJ2-7; a weak D match, TRBD1 (6 bases). This CDR3 region has 18 residues. V shed 4 bases and J shed 0 bases, with 22 bases lying between them. Germline V gene lookup returns CDR1 MDHEN and CDR2 SYDVKM. The CDR3 coding sequence is TGTGCCAGCAGTTCTATATTAGGGCGGGCAGGGGACTCCTACGAGCAGTACTTC. Its protein is CASSSILGRAGDSYEQYF.

The V call is TRBV18, the J call TRBJ1-1; D perhaps matches TRBD1 (6 bases). In germline, CDR1 is KGHSH, CDR2 LQKENI. This CDR3 is 13 amino acids long. Trimming removed 7 bases from V and 1 base from J, with 10 bases in between. In nucleotides, the CDR3 is TGTGCCAGCTTACAACAGGGGAACACTGAAGCTTTCTTT. Its translation: CASLQQGNTEAFF.

V gene TRBV2 combines with J gene TRBJ1-1; no clear D gene. This CDR3 is 13 amino acids long. With 7 bases removed from V and 1 base from J, the gap between germline ends came to 10 bases. Germline V lookup: CDR1 SNHLY, CDR2 FYNNEI. In DNA, the CDR3 is TGTGCCAGCAAGATAAGAGAGAACACTGAAGCTTTCTTT. It specifies CASKIRENTEAFF.

Here the CDR3 reads CASSLGGGANTEAFF. CDR3 in DNA: TGTGCCAGCAGCCTGGGGGGGGGCGCGAACACTGAAGCTTTCTTT. V gene TRBV2 combines with J gene TRBJ1-1; possible D gene TRBD1, 6 bases. The CDR3 spans 15 residues. Deletions cut 6 bases from V and 1 base from J, with 15 bases between. Germline CDR1 SNHLY, CDR2 FYNNEI.

V and J are TRBV3-1 (or the pseudogene TRBV3-2) and TRBJ1-3; D is undetermined. The germline V gene encodes CDR1 LGHDT and CDR2 YNNKEL (reference sequence). Trimming cost V 0 bases and J 7 bases, with 19 bases left between them. The CDR3 has 17 amino acids. CDR3 sequence: CASSQDRMPGQKNTIYF. The CDR3 DNA reads as TGTGCCAGCAGCCAAGATCGCATGCCCGGGCAAAAGAACACCATATATTTT.

This chain joins TRBV9 and TRBJ2-3, with 9 bases that match TRBD2. Germline V gene sequence: CDR1 SGDLS, CDR2 YYNGEE. The J segment lost 5 bases and the V segment lost 3 bases, leaving 1 base of the junction unmatched. The CDR3 is 13 residues long. The CDR3 loop is CASSEAGGDTQYF. For the CDR3, the DNA is TGTGCCAGCAGCGAAGCGGGAGGAGATACGCAGTATTTT. Variable domain in full (rest from reference TRBV9 and TRBJ2-3): DSGVTQTPKHLITATGQRVTLRCSPRSGDLSVYWYQQSLDQGLQFLIQYYNGEERAKGNILERFSAQQFPDLHSELNLSSLELGDSALYFCASSEAGGDTQYFGPGTRLTVL.